Included here is one T cell receptor (beta chain) sequence, with context. CDR3 size: 14 residues. Trimming took 2 bases from V and 3 from J, leaving 8 bases between them. Germline lookup yields CDR1 LGHDT and CDR2 YNNKEL (reference sequence). This sample is drawn from a study of blood T cell repertoires in COVID-19. Study at large: From the United States, Italy and Spain came samples of acute and convalescent COVID-19. T cells, B-cell-depleted T cells, or PBMCs supplied cDNA or gDNA.

Original methodology: Estimates of nucleated cell counts were drawn from the amplification of reference gene primers. TCRdb's table, derived via immunoSEQ multiplex PCR, lists solely in-frame clones and lacks some. D and trimming were read from the DNA, whereas the V and J calls and clone size are those reported in that table. The table records 300,000 or so clones, 70% to 90% of them present only once. The V and J genes are TRBV3-1 (or the pseudogene TRBV3-2) and TRBJ2-4; D perhaps matches TRBD1 (6 bases). Input material: peripheral blood. The TCR comes from a woman aged 40 to 50 with acute or convalescent COVID-19. CDR3 region: CASSQSDSKNIQYF. Here the CDR3 DNA reads TGTGCCAGCAGCCAATCGGACAGCAAAAACATTCAGTACTTC.